The 23 T cell receptor beta chains presented below share a single source sample, sequenced in a study of blood T cell repertoires in COVID-19. The protocol was immunoSEQ multiplex PCR, while the TCRdb copy is restricted to in-frame clones and leaves out a portion. The sample shows around 100,000 clones, 84% of them seen only once. Source material: peripheral blood. Receptors originate from a human donor in a cohort sampled during active COVID-19.

The chain has TRBV20-1 and TRBJ2-3; 10 bases agree with TRBD1. The CDR3 spans 16 residues. Germline assignment: CDR1 DFQATT and CDR2 SNEGSKA (reference sequence). Losses at the gene ends were 7 bases for V and 0 bases for J; bases not matched to a gene: 10. CDR3 protein: CSVSGTGEPSTDTQYF. In nucleotides, the CDR3 is TGCAGTGTTAGTGGGACAGGGGAGCCAAGCACAGATACGCAGTATTTT.

About this clone itself: Other DNA sequences from this sample encode an identical CDR3 as well. The genes are TRBV12-3 or TRBV12-4 and TRBJ1-2, with no clear D. The CDR3 consists of 13 residues. Trimming cost V 2 bases and J 2 bases, with 6 bases left between them. The DNA for the CDR3 is TGTGCCAGCAGTTTAACGGAGAACTATGGCTACACCTTC. Protein product: CASSLTENYGYTF.

The chain links TRBV6-5 to TRBJ2-3; 7 bases agree with TRBD2. After removal of 4 bases from V and 2 bases from J, the junction contained 9 bases not matched to a gene. Germline-derived CDR1 and CDR2 are MNHEY and SVGAGI. This CDR3 contains 16 residues. The CDR3 protein is CASSSLQGLYTDTQYF. The CDR3 coding sequence is TGTGCCAGCAGTTCGCTCCAGGGACTATACACAGATACGCAGTATTTT.

The chain links TRBV15 to TRBJ1-1; the D is unclear. The CDR3 spans 13 residues. With 0 bases removed from V and 11 bases from J, the gap between germline ends came to 13 bases. Germline CDR1 is LNHNV and CDR2 is YYDKDF (reference sequence). The CDR3 here is CATSRDMAGGAFF. CDR3 in DNA: TGTGCCACCAGCAGAGATATGGCAGGAGGGGCTTTCTTT.

CDR3: CASSVGRVETDTQYF. The CDR3 DNA follows: TGTGCCAGCAGCGTAGGTCGCGTGGAGACAGATACGCAGTATTTT. This chain links TRBV9 with TRBJ2-3; D remains unclear. Looked up from germline, CDR1 is SGDLS and CDR2 is YYNGEE. V lost 0 bases to trimming and J lost 3 bases, with 11 bases between them. CDR3 size: 15 residues.

The chain combines TRBV4-2 with TRBJ1-5; D is unclear. The CDR3 is made up of 16 amino acids. Trimming left V 3 bases short and J 1 base short, with 13 bases between. Germline V CDR1 and CDR2: LGHNA, YNFKEQ. The CDR3 DNA reads as TGTGCCAGCAGCCAGACTATACGACGCAGCAATCAGCCCCAGCATTTT. Its protein product is CASSQTIRRSNQPQHF.

This chain uses TRBV7-2 with TRBJ1-1, with D maybe TRBD1 (6 bases). CDR1 is SGHTA and CDR2 is FQGNSA in the germline V gene. V was shortened by 6 bases and J by 1 base, with 9 bases between the two germline ends. CDR3 length: 13 amino acids. CDR3 protein: CASRTQGNTEAFF. Here the CDR3 DNA reads TGTGCCAGCAGAACACAGGGGAACACTGAAGCTTTCTTT.

The chain is built from TRBV5-1 and TRBJ2-1; 11 bases agree with TRBD1. The CDR3 spans 16 residues. Trimming cost V 4 bases and J 2 bases; bases outside gene matches: 5. The germline V gene has CDR1 SGHRS and CDR2 YFSETQ. The CDR3 is CASSPGTGGPYNEQFF. The CDR3 nucleotides are TGCGCCAGCAGCCCGGGGACAGGGGGACCCTACAATGAGCAGTTCTTC.

The chain uses TRBV4-1 and TRBJ2-1, with D possibly TRBD2 on 5 matching bases. The V and J ends lost 2 bases and 1 base respectively, with 12 bases between them. This CDR3 comprises 16 residues. From germline, CDR1 is MGHRA and CDR2 YSYEKL. The CDR3 bases are TGCGCCAGCAGCCAATCTACTAGTTCGTCCTACAATGAGCAGTTCTTC. This sequence encodes CASSQSTSSSYNEQFF.

V is TRBV28 and J is TRBJ2-5; D is possibly TRBD1 (6 bases). Germline V gene data show CDR1 as MDHEN and CDR2 as SYDVKM. The CDR3 has 14 amino acids. V lost 5 bases, J lost 4 bases, and 14 bases lay in between. The CDR3 here is CASSMRGGRETQYF. CDR3 coding DNA: TGTGCCAGCAGTATGAGAGGGGGTAGAGAGACCCAGTACTTC. Filled out from reference TRBV28 and TRBJ2-5, the complete variable domain reads DVKVTQSSRYLVKRTGEKVFLECVQDMDHENMFWYRQDPGLGLRLIYFSYDVKMKEKGDIPEGYSVSREKKERFSLILESASTNQTSMYLCASSMRGGRETQYFGPGTRLLVL.

This chain connects TRBV19 to TRBJ1-5; possible D gene TRBD1, 6 bases. This CDR3 has 14 amino acids. Trimming removed 5 bases at V and 3 bases at J, with 11 bases between. Germline CDR1 and CDR2: LNHDA and SQIVND (reference sequence). The CDR3 DNA sequence: TGTGCCAGTAGTGCCTACAGGGACAATCAGCCCCAGCATTTT. It codes for CASSAYRDNQPQHF.

The V gene is TRBV5-5, the J gene TRBJ1-2; TRBD1 matches at 7 bases. The V gene's germline CDR1 is SGHKS and CDR2 YYEKEE (reference sequence). V lost 3 bases and J lost 4; bases outside the gene matches: 9. This CDR3 region has 15 residues. The chain's CDR3 is CASSSPTTGPYGYTF. CDR3 coding DNA: TGTGCCAGCAGCTCCCCTACGACAGGGCCCTATGGCTACACCTTC.

The chain employs TRBV29-1 and TRBJ1-2, with D tentatively TRBD1 (5 bases). The germline gives CDR1 SQVTM, CDR2 ANQGSEA. The CDR3 loop spans 13 amino acids. V lost 7 bases and J 1 base, leaving 13 bases between the germline ends. The CDR3 here is CSAGGLNNYGYTF. The CDR3 DNA reads TGCAGCGCCGGGGGTCTGAATAACTATGGCTACACCTTC.

J is TRBJ1-1 and V is TRBV19, with 8 bases identical to TRBD1. In germline, CDR1 is LNHDA, CDR2 SQIVND (reference sequence). The CDR3 has 16 amino acids. After removal of 5 bases from V and 6 bases from J, the junction contained 14 bases not matched to a gene. CDR3 residues: CASSPLRAGGRSEAFF. The CDR3, as DNA: TGTGCCAGTAGTCCTCTGAGGGCAGGGGGCAGATCTGAAGCTTTCTTT.

J is TRBJ2-3 and V is TRBV7-8; 10 nucleotides line up with TRBD1. The CDR3 totals 15 residues. The V segment lost 8 bases and the J segment 3 bases; nucleotides outside the gene matches: 8. The germline CDR1 and CDR2 sequences are SGHVS and FQNEAQ. CDR3 DNA sequence: TGTGCCAGCGTCCCGGGACAGGGGAGGACAGATACGCAGTATTTT. It translates to CASVPGQGRTDTQYF. Using reference TRBV7-8 and TRBJ2-3 for the parts outside the CDR3, the full variable domain is GAGVSQSPRYKVAKRGQDVALRCDPISGHVSLFWYQQALGQGPEFLTYFQNEAQLDKSGLPSDRFFAERPEGSVSTLKIQRTQQEDSAVYLCASVPGQGRTDTQYFGPGTRLTVL.

The chain recombines TRBV4-2 with TRBJ2-7; 9 bases are a match to TRBD1. The CDR3 is 15 amino acids. The germline V gene encodes CDR1 LGHNA and CDR2 YNFKEQ. With 3 bases clipped from V and 4 bases from J, the junction kept 7 bases outside the gene matches. The CDR3, as DNA: TGTGCCAGCAGCCACCACTCGGGACAGGGTTACGAGCAGTACTTC. It codes for CASSHHSGQGYEQYF.

The chain joins TRBV18 to TRBJ2-7; 10 nucleotides agree with TRBD1. The length of the CDR3 is 14 residues. CDR1 is KGHSH and CDR2 is LQKENI in the germline V gene. The trim removed 4 bases at V and 2 bases at J, leaving 2 bases unmatched. CDR3 coding DNA: TGTGCCAGCTCACAAGGACAGGGGGCCTACGAGCAGTACTTC. Its protein product is CASSQGQGAYEQYF.

This rearrangement joins TRBV5-4 to TRBJ1-6; a possible D gene is TRBD1 (5 bases). The CDR3 has 15 amino acids. Germline V lookup: CDR1 SGHNT, CDR2 YYREEE (reference sequence). The V gene lost 4 bases and the J gene lost 7 bases, with 15 bases spanning the gap. CDR3 sequence reads: CASSPVAGMNSPLHF. As DNA, the CDR3 is TGTGCCAGCAGCCCCGTGGCAGGGATGAATTCACCCCTCCACTTT.

The chain joins TRBV2 to TRBJ2-7; D not certain. The germline V and J ends were trimmed by 3 bases and 4 bases, with 7 bases remaining between them. The CDR3 consists of 12 residues. Looked up from germline, CDR1 is SNHLY and CDR2 is FYNNEI. Here the CDR3 reads CASSDYGYEQYF. Written as DNA, the CDR3 is TGTGCCAGCAGTGACTACGGGTACGAGCAGTACTTC.

As concerns this clone: This sample also contains other DNA sequences that code for the same CDR3. The chain combines TRBV5-1 with TRBJ2-2, with 8 bases lining up with TRBD1. V lost 4 bases and J lost 1; bases outside the gene matches: 0. The CDR3 is 14 residues long. Per the germline V gene, CDR1 is SGHRS and CDR2 is YFSETQ. The CDR3 is CASSGTGNTGELFF. DNA for the CDR3: TGCGCCAGCAGCGGGACAGGGAACACCGGGGAGCTGTTTTTT.

This clone appeared a few times. V is TRBV19 and J is TRBJ2-3, with TRBD2 matching 10 bases. Germline values: CDR1 LNHDA, CDR2 SQIVND (reference sequence). The CDR3 runs 15 residues. V was pared by 7 bases and J by 0 bases, with 4 bases of the junction left unmatched. In nucleotides, the CDR3 is TGTGCCAGTAAGGCTAGCGGGGGTAGCACAGATACGCAGTATTTT. Translation: CASKASGGSTDTQYF.

Here the CDR3 reads CASSLDKGGHALLYNSPLHF. Here the CDR3 DNA reads TGTGCCAGCAGCCTCGACAAGGGGGGGCACGCACTTCTCTATAATTCACCCCTCCACTTT. The chain joins TRBV7-3 to TRBJ1-6; D perhaps matches TRBD1 (6 bases). Germline CDR1 and CDR2: SGHTA and FQGTGA. The ends were cut back, 5 bases at V and 3 bases at J, with 26 bases in the middle. The CDR3 is 20 amino acids.

V is TRBV6-5 and J is TRBJ1-6, with D perhaps matching TRBD1 (5 bases). This CDR3 comprises 12 residues. The germline V gene encodes CDR1 MNHEY and CDR2 SVGAGI. V lost 6 bases and J lost 18, with 18 bases in between. The CDR3 DNA is TGTGCCAGCAGCTATCCGGGACTAGGGCCCCACTTT. Amino acid sequence: CASSYPGLGPHF.